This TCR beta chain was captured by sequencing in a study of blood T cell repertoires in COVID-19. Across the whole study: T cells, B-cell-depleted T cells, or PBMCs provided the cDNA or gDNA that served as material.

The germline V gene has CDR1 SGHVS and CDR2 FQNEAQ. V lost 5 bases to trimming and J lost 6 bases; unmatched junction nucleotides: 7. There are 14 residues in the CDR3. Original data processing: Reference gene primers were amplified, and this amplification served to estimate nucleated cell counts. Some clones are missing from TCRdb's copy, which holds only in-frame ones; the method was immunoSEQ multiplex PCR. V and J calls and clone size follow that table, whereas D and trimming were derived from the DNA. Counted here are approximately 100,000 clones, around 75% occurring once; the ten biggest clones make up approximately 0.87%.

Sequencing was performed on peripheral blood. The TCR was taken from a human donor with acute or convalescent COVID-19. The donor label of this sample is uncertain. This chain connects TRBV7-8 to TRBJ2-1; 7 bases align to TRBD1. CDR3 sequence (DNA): TGTGCCAGCAGCCTTAACAGGGGTGGCAATGAGCAGTTCTTC. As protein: CASSLNRGGNEQFF.